This T cell receptor beta chain was sequenced in a study of blood T cells in healthy people across ages. Turning to this clonotype: The antigen is unknown.

The CDR3 totals 15 residues. Germline V gene data show CDR1 as ENHRY and CDR2 as SYGVKD. Trimming removed 5 bases from V and 13 bases from J; junction bases left unmatched: 17. Whole-study findings and limits: TCR beta diversity was tightly associated with the proportion of naive T cells.

PCR was performed a second time for about 7 to 11 cycles using a sample-barcoded 5' primer and a J-beta primer mix. TCRdb re-called the 5' RACE reads through MiXCR, storing one row per CDR3 protein. The table has some 700,000 distinct CDR3 sequences, 35% to 45% seen once. The sequencing input was blood. This chain links TRBV10-3 with TRBJ2-1; 7 positions match TRBD1. This clonotype was obtained from a woman in her sixties in good health. The CDR3 DNA reads TGTGCCATCAGTCAGACAGGGAATGAAGGAGAGACCCAGTTCTTC. It yields the protein CAISQTGNEGETQFF.